Below are 18 T cell receptor beta chains sequenced from a single sample in a study of tissue T cells after allogeneic stem cell transplantation. The method was immunoSEQ multiplex PCR; TCRdb's version includes in-frame clones alone and lacks a portion of them. Found here are about 50,000 clones, approximately 73% of them singletons; the top ten hold about 0.7%. Sequencing used sorted cells pooled from one or two spleens. Every receptor here comes from a pool of C57BL/6 mice in good health.

Of note for this clone: The gene symbols are mouse symbols. Coverage ceases 1 residue before the CDR3 finishes, and the germline J gene fills in the end. The chain employs TRBV13-1 and TRBJ1-3; the match to TRBD1 covers 7 bases. Germline loops: CDR1 NSHNY, CDR2 SYGAGN. J gave up 2 bases and V 3 bases, and 5 bases lay outside the gene matches. This CDR3 is built from 15 residues. The CDR3 is CASSGQGDAGNTLYF. The DNA read from the CDR3 is TGTGCCAGCAGTGGGCAGGGGGATGCTGGAAATACGCTCTAT.

This clone was seen only a few times. The listed genes are named as in mouse. The CDR3 end is not reached by the read, which stops 1 residue before it; the germline J gene fills it in. This sequence joins TRBV16 and TRBJ2-7; the D is unclear. The V gene's germline CDR1 is SGHSA and CDR2 FRNQAP. The V gene lost 0 bases and the J gene lost 2 bases, with 5 bases spanning the gap. There are 13 residues in the CDR3. The CDR3: CASSLEHPYEQYF. The CDR3 DNA, read in part, is TGTGCAAGCAGCTTAGAACACCCCTATGAACAGTAC.

Notes on this clone: All gene names here are mouse names. The CDR3 end falls 1 residue outside the read, so it is completed with the germline J gene. J is TRBJ2-1 and V is TRBV5, with 8 positions matching TRBD2. V lost 0 bases to trimming and J lost 8 bases; unmatched junction nucleotides: 0. The CDR3 has 13 residues. The germline V gene has CDR1 LGHNA and CDR2 YNLKQL (reference sequence). The DNA read from the CDR3 is TGTGCCAGCAGCCAAGAGGGGGGGCCTGAGCAGTTC. As protein: CASSQEGGPEQF. The whole CDR3 region reads CASSQEGGPEQFF.

This clone was counted once. The gene symbols are mouse symbols. The DNA ends 1 residue before the CDR3 does, and the rest of the CDR3 is filled in from the germline J gene. The genes are TRBV31 and TRBJ2-1; TRBD2 matches at 8 bases. The CDR3 has 13 amino acids. Germline assignment: CDR1 GKSSPN and CDR2 SITVG. Unmatched junction bases numbered 2, after V lost 6 bases and J lost 1 base. CDR3 DNA (partial): TGTGCCTGTTACTGGGGGAACTATGCTGAGCAGTTC. It specifies CACYWGNYAEQF. The full CDR3 protein reads CACYWGNYAEQFF. Full variable domain (outside the CDR3, taken from reference TRBV31 and TRBJ2-1): AQTIHQWPVAEIKAVGSPLSLGCTIKGKSSPNLYWYWQATGGTLQQLFYSITVGQVESVVQLNLSASRPKDDQFILSTEKLLLSHSGFYLCACYWGNYAEQFFGPGTRLTVL.

In this sample, this clone turned up a few times. Mouse gene names apply. The read ends 1 residue shy of where the CDR3 ends; the end is completed using the germline J gene. The V call is TRBV13-3, the J call TRBJ2-7; 10 nucleotides agree with TRBD2. CDR1 and CDR2 (germline): NNHDY, SYVADS. Losses at the gene ends were 2 bases for V and 6 bases for J; bases not matched to a gene: 2. The CDR3 is 13 residues long. CDR3 DNA (partial): TGTGCCAGCAGTGACCCTGGGGGGGCTGAACAGTAC. Translating it yields CASSDPGGAEQY. The full CDR3 reads CASSDPGGAEQYF.

As regards this clone: Mouse germline and gene names are used. From the germline J gene comes the end of the CDR3, since the read stops 1 residue before it. The chain uses TRBV31 and TRBJ1-1; a weak D match, TRBD1 (6 bases). Germline CDR1 reads GKSSPN; CDR2 reads SITVG. The ends were cut back, 1 base at V and 0 bases at J, with 9 bases in the middle. The CDR3 totals 14 residues. The CDR3 spells CAWSPQGPNTEVFF. CDR3 DNA, as far as it was read: TGTGCCTGGAGTCCTCAGGGGCCAAACACAGAAGTCTTC. The whole variable domain, filled in from reference TRBV31 and TRBJ1-1, reads AQTIHQWPVAEIKAVGSPLSLGCTIKGKSSPNLYWYWQATGGTLQQLFYSITVGQVESVVQLNLSASRPKDDQFILSTEKLLLSHSGFYLCAWSPQGPNTEVFFGKGTRLTVV.

To note about this clone: The genes and germline here are from mouse. The CDR3 end lies 1 residue beyond the end of the read and is filled in from the germline J gene. The chain has TRBV16 and TRBJ2-3, with 11 bases identical to TRBD2. With 5 bases clipped from V and 0 bases from J, the junction kept 7 bases outside the gene matches. The CDR3 loop spans 17 amino acids. Germline lookup yields CDR1 SGHSA and CDR2 FRNQAP. Incomplete CDR3 DNA: TGTGCAAGCAGCACCGGGACTGGGGGCTCTAGTGCAGAAACGCTGTAT. Protein product: CASSTGTGGSSAETLY. In full, the CDR3 reads CASSTGTGGSSAETLYF.

As for this clone: The gene symbols are mouse symbols. The DNA ends 1 residue before the CDR3 does, and the rest of the CDR3 is filled in from the germline J gene. V is TRBV19 and J is TRBJ1-3; D possibly corresponds to TRBD1 (5 bases). The CDR3 contains 14 residues. Germline V gene data show CDR1 as FNHDT and CDR2 as SITEND (reference sequence). Between the trimmed V and J ends, which lost 3 bases and 2 bases, there was a span of 9 bases. The part of the CDR3 DNA that was read is TGTGCCAGCAGTACCCCGGGGGCTGGAAATACGCTCTAT. Amino acid sequence: CASSTPGAGNTLY. The whole CDR3 protein is CASSTPGAGNTLYF.

Concerning this clone: Gene names and germline match the mouse. The CDR3: CASSLSRVAETLYF. The sequenced CDR3 bases are TGTGCCAGCAGTCTGTCGCGGGTTGCAGAAACGCTGTAT. The chain joins TRBV26 to TRBJ2-3, with D unclear. The CDR3 extends 1 residue past the end of the read, so its final part is completed from the germline J gene. CDR1 and CDR2 from the germline V gene are KGHPV and FQNQEV (reference sequence). Deletions cut 0 bases from V and 2 bases from J, with 6 bases between. The CDR3 spans 14 residues.

As to this clone: The listed genes are named as in mouse. The read halts 1 residue ahead of the CDR3 end, with the missing end drawn from the germline J gene. The chain recombines TRBV5 with TRBJ2-2; D possibly corresponds to TRBD1 (5 bases). There are 16 residues in the CDR3. In germline, CDR1 is LGHNA, CDR2 YNLKQL (reference sequence). Trimming shortened V by 0 bases and J by 0 bases, and 8 bases separated the two germline ends. The part of the CDR3 DNA that was read is TGTGCCAGCAGCCAAGACCGGACACCAAACACCGGGCAGCTCTAC. As protein: CASSQDRTPNTGQLY. The CDR3 in full is CASSQDRTPNTGQLYF.

About this clone itself: The gene symbols are mouse symbols. The read halts 1 residue ahead of the CDR3 end, with the missing end drawn from the germline J gene. This rearrangement joins TRBV29 to TRBJ1-4; 9 nucleotides agree with TRBD1. CDR3 length: 15 residues. V gave up 0 bases and J gave up 6 bases; unmatched junction bases: 2. From germline, CDR1 is MSHET and CDR2 SYDVDS. This chain's CDR3 is CASSLSGQGHERLFF. The CDR3 DNA, read in part, is TGTGCTAGCAGTTTATCCGGACAGGGGCACGAAAGATTATTT.

Worth noting for this clone: Gene names are the mouse ones. The CDR3 extends 1 residue past the end of the read, so its final part is completed from the germline J gene. The chain uses TRBV13-2 and TRBJ1-1; TRBD1 might be the D (5 bases). The germline CDR1 and CDR2 sequences are NNHNN and SYGAGS (reference sequence). The V and J ends lost 9 bases and 1 base respectively, with 7 bases between them. The CDR3 is 11 residues long. The sequenced part of the CDR3 DNA is TGTGCCATCACAGGGAACACAGAAGTCTTC. This translates into CAITGNTEVF. From start to end, the CDR3 is CAITGNTEVFF.

In the case of this clone: Here the gene names and germline are mouse. Sequencing ends 1 residue short of the CDR3 end; the germline J gene provides the rest. The rearrangement joins TRBV13-3 to TRBJ1-4; 7 nucleotides match TRBD1. The CDR3 is 14 residues long. Germline assignment: CDR1 NNHDY and CDR2 SYVADS. With V trimmed by 2 bases and J by 4 bases, 2 bases remained unmatched. The part of the CDR3 DNA that was read is TGTGCCAGCAGTGAAGGGGGCGACAACGAAAGATTATTT. Translated: CASSEGGDNERLF. The entire CDR3 sequence reads CASSEGGDNERLFF.

This clone was seen a few times. Each gene name is a mouse one. The CDR3 end lies 1 residue beyond the end of the read and is filled in from the germline J gene. This chain uses TRBV29 with TRBJ2-7; a possible D gene is TRBD1 (6 bases). The germline V gene has CDR1 MSHET and CDR2 SYDVDS. CDR3 length: 13 residues. Trimming stripped 1 base from V and 3 bases from J, with 7 bases between. CDR3 bases read: TGTGCTAGCAGTTTATGGGACAACTATGAACAGTAC. Translating gives CASSLWDNYEQY. The CDR3 as a whole reads CASSLWDNYEQYF.

Points on this clone: The gene names given are mouse names. The CDR3 goes on 1 residue after the read ends, and that part is filled in from the germline J gene. V gene TRBV24 combines with J gene TRBJ1-4; D might be TRBD1 (5 bases). Germline V gives CDR1 KGHTA, CDR2 FRNEEI. The CDR3 runs to 16 residues. The V gene lost 1 base and the J gene lost 1 base, with 10 bases spanning the gap. The DNA read from the CDR3 is TGTGCCAGCAGTCTGTTAAGGGGTGGTTCCAACGAAAGATTATTT. As protein: CASSLLRGGSNERLF. The entire CDR3 protein reads CASSLLRGGSNERLFF.

In the case of this clone: Mouse germline and gene names are used. Here the CDR3 reads CGALDWGGQDTQYF. CDR3 DNA (partial): TGTGGTGCTCTCGACTGGGGGGGGCAAGACACCCAGTAC. This chain joins TRBV20 and TRBJ2-5; 11 bases map to TRBD2. The sequence runs out 1 residue before the end of the CDR3; the remainder is reconstructed from the germline J gene. The trim removed 5 bases at V and 3 bases at J, leaving 4 bases unmatched. The germline V gene has CDR1 GFQATS and CDR2 STVNSAI. CDR3 length equals 14 residues.

Concerning this clone: Here the gene names and germline are mouse. The sequence runs out 1 residue before the end of the CDR3; the remainder is reconstructed from the germline J gene. The J gene is TRBJ2-4, the V gene TRBV13-3; D might be TRBD1 (6 bases). Per the germline V gene, CDR1 is NNHDY and CDR2 is SYVADS. Trimming pared 4 bases from V and 4 bases from J, leaving 10 bases between. This CDR3 contains 13 residues. The sequenced CDR3 bases are TGTGCCAGCAGTCGGGACACCAAAAACACCTTGTAC. Translated, it gives CASSRDTKNTLY. The whole CDR3 protein is CASSRDTKNTLYF.

About this clone itself: Genes and germline come from the mouse. The read gets to within 1 residue of the CDR3 end, and the germline J gene fills in the rest. The chain uses TRBV5 and TRBJ1-2; a possible D gene is TRBD1 (6 bases). Germline V CDR1 and CDR2: LGHNA, YNLKQL (reference sequence). V lost 3 bases to trimming and J lost 0 bases, with 11 bases between them. This CDR3 contains 15 residues. The sequenced CDR3 bases are TGTGCCAGCAGCCACTCCGGGACAACAAACTCCGACTACACC. It yields the protein CASSHSGTTNSDYT. From start to end, the CDR3 is CASSHSGTTNSDYTF.